The entry below gives a single T cell receptor (beta chain) sequence along with its context. Its antigen remains unidentified. This specimen comes from a study of T cell responses to AZD1222 COVID-19 vaccine. General study findings and limits: Across spike, vaccine-associated CD4 TCRs were found, dominant at 160-218 and 743-854. Targets within unmutated variant regions were reportedly found for nearly half of spike-specific TCRs.

The table came from immunoSEQ multiplex PCR; TCRdb's copy has only in-frame clones and leaves some out. The table has 75,000 to 90,000 clones, approximately 85% seen once. The CDR3 spans 14 residues. In germline, CDR1 is SGHNT, CDR2 YYREEE (reference sequence). This chain joins TRBV5-4 and TRBJ2-1; D is undetermined. This receptor was taken from an adult who received the AZD1222 COVID-19 vaccine. The input for sequencing was peripheral blood, taken 28 days after the second AZD1222 dose. CDR3 amino acids: CAAHGPSSYNEQFF. Here the CDR3 DNA reads TGTGCGGCGCATGGGCCCTCCTCCTACAATGAGCAGTTCTTC.